This TCR beta chain emerged from a study of blood T cell repertoires in COVID-19. TCRdb keeps only in-frame clones here, not all; method: immunoSEQ multiplex PCR. The sample shows about 140,000 clones, about 87% of them seen only once. V lost 0 bases and J lost 15, with 12 bases in between. Germline loops: CDR1 DFQATT, CDR2 SNEGSKA (reference sequence). This CDR3 comprises 11 residues. Input material: PBMCs or T cells enriched from blood (not recorded which). This receptor was taken from a man aged 55-75 years who had recovered from COVID-19. The rearrangement links TRBV20-1 to TRBJ2-1, with D perhaps matching TRBD1 (5 bases). DNA for the CDR3: TGCAGTGCTAGAGACGAACCAAGGGGGTTCTTC. Encoded protein: CSARDEPRGFF.